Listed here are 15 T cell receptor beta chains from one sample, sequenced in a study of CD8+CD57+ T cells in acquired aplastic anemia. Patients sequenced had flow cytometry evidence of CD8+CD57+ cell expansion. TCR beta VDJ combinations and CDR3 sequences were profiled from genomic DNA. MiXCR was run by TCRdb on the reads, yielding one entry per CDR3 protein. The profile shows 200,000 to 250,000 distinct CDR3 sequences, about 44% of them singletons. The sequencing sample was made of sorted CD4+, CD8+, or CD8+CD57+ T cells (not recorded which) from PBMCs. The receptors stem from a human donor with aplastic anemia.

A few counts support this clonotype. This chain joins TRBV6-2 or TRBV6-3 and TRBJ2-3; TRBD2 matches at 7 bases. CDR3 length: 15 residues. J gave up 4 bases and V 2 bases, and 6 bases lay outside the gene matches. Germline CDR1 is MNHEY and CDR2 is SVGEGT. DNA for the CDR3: TGTGCCAGCAGTTACGAGGGAGGGCTGGCAGATACGCAGTATTTT. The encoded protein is CASSYEGGLADTQYF.

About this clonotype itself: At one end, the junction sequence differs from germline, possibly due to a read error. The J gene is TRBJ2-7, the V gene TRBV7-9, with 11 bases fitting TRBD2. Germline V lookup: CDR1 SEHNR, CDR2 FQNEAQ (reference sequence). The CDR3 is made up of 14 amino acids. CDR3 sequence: CASSYGTSGYGQYF. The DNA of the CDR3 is TGTGCCAGCAGTTACGGGACTAGCGGCTACGGGCAGTACTTC.

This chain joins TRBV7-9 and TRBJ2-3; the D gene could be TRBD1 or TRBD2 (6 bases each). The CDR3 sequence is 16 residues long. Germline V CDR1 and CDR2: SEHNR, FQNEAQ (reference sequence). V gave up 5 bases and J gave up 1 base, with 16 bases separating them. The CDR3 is CASSGGTTRGTDTQYF. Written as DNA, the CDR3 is TGTGCCAGCAGCGGCGGGACAACGCGGGGCACAGATACGCAGTATTTT.

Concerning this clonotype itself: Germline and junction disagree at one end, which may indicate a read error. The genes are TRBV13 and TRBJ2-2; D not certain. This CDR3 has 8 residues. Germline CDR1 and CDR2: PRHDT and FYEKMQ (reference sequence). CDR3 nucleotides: TGTGCCAGCAGCTTAGGGACTTTT. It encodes CASSLGTF.

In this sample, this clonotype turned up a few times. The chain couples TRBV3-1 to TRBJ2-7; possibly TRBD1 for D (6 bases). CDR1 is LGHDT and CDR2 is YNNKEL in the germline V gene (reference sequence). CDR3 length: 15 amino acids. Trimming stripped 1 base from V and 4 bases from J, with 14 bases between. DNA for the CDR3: TGTGCCAGCAGCCAAGTAAACGGGACATCGTACGAGCAGTACTTC. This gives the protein CASSQVNGTSYEQYF.

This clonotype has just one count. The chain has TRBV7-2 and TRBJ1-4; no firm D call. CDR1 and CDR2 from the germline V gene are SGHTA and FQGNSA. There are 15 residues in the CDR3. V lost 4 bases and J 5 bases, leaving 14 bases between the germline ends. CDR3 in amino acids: CASSSRGRRNEKLFF. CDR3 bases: TGTGCCAGCAGCTCCCGCGGGAGGAGGAATGAAAAACTGTTTTTT.

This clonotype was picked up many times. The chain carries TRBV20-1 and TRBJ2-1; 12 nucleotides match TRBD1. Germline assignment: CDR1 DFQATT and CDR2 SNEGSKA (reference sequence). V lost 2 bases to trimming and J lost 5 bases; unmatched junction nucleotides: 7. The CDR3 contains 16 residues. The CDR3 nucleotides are TGCAGTGCTAGAACCTTCGGGACAGGGGGCAACAATGAGCAGTTCTTC. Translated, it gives CSARTFGTGGNNEQFF.

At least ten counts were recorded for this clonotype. The CDR3 is CASSLVFYEQYF. The CDR3 DNA is TGTGCCAGCAGCTTAGTCTTCTACGAGCAGTACTTC. The chain employs TRBV11-2 and TRBJ2-7; unclear D gene. V gave up 1 base and J gave up 3 bases, with 4 bases separating them. Germline CDR1 reads SGHAT; CDR2 reads FQNNGV. There are 12 residues in the CDR3.

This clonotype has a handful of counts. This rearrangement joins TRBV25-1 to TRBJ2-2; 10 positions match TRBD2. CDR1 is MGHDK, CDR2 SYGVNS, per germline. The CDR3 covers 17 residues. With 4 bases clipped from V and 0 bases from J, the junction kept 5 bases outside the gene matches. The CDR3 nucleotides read TGTGCCAGCAGTGCATCTAGCGGGGGAGCGAACACCGGGGAGCTGTTTTTT. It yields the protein CASSASSGGANTGELFF.

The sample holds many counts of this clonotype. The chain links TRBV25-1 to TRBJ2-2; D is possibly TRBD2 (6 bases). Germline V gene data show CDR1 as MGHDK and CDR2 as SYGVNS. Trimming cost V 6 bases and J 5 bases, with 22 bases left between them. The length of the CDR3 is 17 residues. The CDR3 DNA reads TGTGCCAGCAGACGATCCTGGACCCCGCGGGGTACCGGGGAGCTGTTTTTT. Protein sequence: CASRRSWTPRGTGELFF. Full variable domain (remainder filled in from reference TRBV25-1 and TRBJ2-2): EADIYQTPRYLVIGTGKKITLECSQTMGHDKMYWYQQDPGMELHLIHYSYGVNSTEKGDLSSESTVSRIRTEHFPLTLESARPSHTSQYLCASRRSWTPRGTGELFFGEGSRLTVL.

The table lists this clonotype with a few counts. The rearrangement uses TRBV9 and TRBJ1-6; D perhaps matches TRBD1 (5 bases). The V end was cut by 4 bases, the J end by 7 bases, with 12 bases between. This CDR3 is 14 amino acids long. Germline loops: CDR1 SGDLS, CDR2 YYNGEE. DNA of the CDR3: TGTGCCAGCAGCTCCGGGGCGGGGAATTCACCCCTCCACTTT. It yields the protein CASSSGAGNSPLHF.

The CDR3 nucleotides read TGTGCCAGCAGCTCCCGGACAGGGGGTGAGCAGTACTTC. This codes for CASSSRTGGEQYF. This sequence joins TRBV7-6 and TRBJ2-7; 10 nucleotides align to TRBD1. V shed 4 bases, J shed 7 bases, and the junction held 4 bases outside the gene matches. The CDR3 extends over 13 amino acids. Germline assignment: CDR1 SGHVS and CDR2 FNYEAQ.

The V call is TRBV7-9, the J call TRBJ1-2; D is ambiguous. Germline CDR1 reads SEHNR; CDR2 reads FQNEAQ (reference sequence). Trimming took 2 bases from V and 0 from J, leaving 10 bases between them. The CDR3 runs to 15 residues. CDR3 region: CASSLRSGSNYGYTF. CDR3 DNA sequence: TGTGCCAGCAGCTTAAGGTCTGGGTCTAACTATGGCTACACCTTC.

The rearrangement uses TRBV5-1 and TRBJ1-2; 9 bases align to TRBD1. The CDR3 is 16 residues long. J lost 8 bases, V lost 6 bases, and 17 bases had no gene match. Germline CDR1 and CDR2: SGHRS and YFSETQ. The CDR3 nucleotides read TGCGCCAGCACGGCGACCCCCGGGACAGGGATCGAAGGCTACACCTTC. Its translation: CASTATPGTGIEGYTF.

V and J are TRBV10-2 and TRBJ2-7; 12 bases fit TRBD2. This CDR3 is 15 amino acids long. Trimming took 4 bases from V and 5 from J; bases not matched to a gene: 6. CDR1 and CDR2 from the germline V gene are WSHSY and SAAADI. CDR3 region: CASSAEGLAGNEQYF. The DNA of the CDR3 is TGCGCCAGCAGTGCTGAAGGACTAGCGGGAAACGAGCAGTACTTC.